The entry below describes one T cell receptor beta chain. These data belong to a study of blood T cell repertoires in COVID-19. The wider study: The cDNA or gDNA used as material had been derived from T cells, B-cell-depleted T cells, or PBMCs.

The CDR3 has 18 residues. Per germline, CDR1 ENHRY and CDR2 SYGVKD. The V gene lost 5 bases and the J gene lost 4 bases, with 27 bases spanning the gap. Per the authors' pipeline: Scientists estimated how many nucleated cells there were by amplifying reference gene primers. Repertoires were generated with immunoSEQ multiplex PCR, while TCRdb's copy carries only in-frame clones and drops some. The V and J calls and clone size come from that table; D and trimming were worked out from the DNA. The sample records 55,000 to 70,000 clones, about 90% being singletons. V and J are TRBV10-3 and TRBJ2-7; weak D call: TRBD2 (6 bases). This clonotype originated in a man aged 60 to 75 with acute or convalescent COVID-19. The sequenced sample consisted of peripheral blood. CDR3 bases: TGTGCCATCAGTTACAGGTGGAAAGGAGGGAAGATTCGTTACGAGCAGTACTTC. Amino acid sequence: CAISYRWKGGKIRYEQYF.